Listed here are 7 T cell receptor beta chains from one sample, sequenced in a study of blood T cell repertoires in COVID-19. Some clones are missing from TCRdb's copy, which holds only in-frame ones; the method was immunoSEQ multiplex PCR. Of more than 85,000 clones in the sample, 85% were seen once. Sequenced sample: peripheral blood. All receptors come from a man in his fifties or sixties with acute or convalescent COVID-19.

V and J are TRBV29-1 and TRBJ2-1; the D gene is possibly TRBD2 (5 bases). Germline lookup yields CDR1 SQVTM and CDR2 ANQGSEA. Trimming left V 4 bases short and J 4 bases short, with 8 bases between. This CDR3 is 12 amino acids long. Here the CDR3 DNA reads TGCAGCGTTGTTCGGGGTTACAATGAGCAGTTCTTC. It translates to CSVVRGYNEQFF.

V and J are TRBV5-1 and TRBJ2-2; D is possibly TRBD2 (5 bases). CDR3 length: 13 residues. Trimming removed 4 bases at V and 9 bases at J, with 13 bases between. The germline V gene has CDR1 SGHRS and CDR2 YFSETQ. As DNA, the CDR3 is TGCGCCAGCAGCGCCACTAGGTTGCGGGAGCTGTTTTTT. Protein sequence: CASSATRLRELFF.

This chain links TRBV6-1 with TRBJ1-1; a possible D gene is TRBD1 (6 bases). The length of the CDR3 is 14 residues. In germline, CDR1 is MNHNS, CDR2 SASEGT. Trimming took 2 bases from V and 4 from J, leaving 11 bases between them. CDR3 protein: CASSEQGMLTEAFF. The CDR3 DNA reads as TGTGCCAGCAGTGAACAGGGGATGCTCACTGAAGCTTTCTTT.

Worth noting for this clone: The identical CDR3 is also encoded by other nucleotide sequences in the sample. In DNA, the CDR3 is TGTGCCAGTCGTAAGACAGGGGGCAATCAGCCCCAGCATTTT. Translation gives CASRKTGGNQPQHF. The genes are TRBV19 and TRBJ1-5; 8 bases map to TRBD1. Unmatched junction bases numbered 5, after V lost 8 bases and J lost 2 bases. Germline loops: CDR1 LNHDA, CDR2 SQIVND (reference sequence). The CDR3 runs to 14 residues.

This clone has just a few counts. Here the CDR3 reads CASRAGAYNEQFF. CDR3 bases: TGTGCCAGCAGGGCCGGGGCCTACAATGAGCAGTTCTTC. J is TRBJ2-1 and V is TRBV6-6; perhaps TRBD2 as D (5 bases). Per germline, CDR1 MNHNY and CDR2 SVGAGI (reference sequence). Trimming took 6 bases from V and 2 from J, leaving 8 bases between them. The CDR3 contains 13 residues.

The chain joins TRBV30 to TRBJ2-7, with 10 nucleotides matching TRBD1. Trimming took 3 bases from V and 6 from J; bases not matched to a gene: 8. The germline V gene has CDR1 GTSNPN and CDR2 SVGIG (reference sequence). This CDR3 is 14 amino acids long. DNA of the CDR3: TGTGCCTGGAGCGCCGGGACAGGGGTGGGCGAGCAGTACTTC. Its protein is CAWSAGTGVGEQYF.

This clone showed up just a few times. J is TRBJ1-5 and V is TRBV28; possible D gene TRBD1, 5 bases. Germline-derived CDR1 and CDR2 are MDHEN and SYDVKM. V dropped 7 bases and J dropped 8 bases, with 18 bases sitting between them. The CDR3 has 14 amino acids. CDR3: CASNLGQGRKPQHF. CDR3 coding DNA: TGTGCCAGCAATTTGGGGCAGGGTAGGAAGCCCCAGCATTTT.